This TCR beta chain emerged from a study of blood T cell repertoires in COVID-19. Study details: Whether acute or convalescent, the COVID-19 samples came from the United States, Italy and Spain. Nucleic acid was either cDNA or gDNA, and it came from T cells, B-cell-depleted T cells, or PBMCs.

Seattle researchers signed up patients amid active infection and tracked them longitudinally. Original handling: Reference gene primer amplification in the assay estimated nucleated cell counts. Some clones are missing from TCRdb's copy, which holds only in-frame ones; the method was immunoSEQ multiplex PCR. D and trimming come from the DNA, and the V and J calls and clone size come from that table. The sample has roughly 410,000 clones; around 87% are singletons. The CDR3 totals 14 residues. The junction had 11 bases not matched to a gene; V was cut back by 8 bases and J by 6 bases. CDR1 is LNHDA and CDR2 is SQIVND in the germline V gene (reference sequence).

Specimen: peripheral blood. The chain couples TRBV19 to TRBJ1-1, with 8 bases fitting TRBD1. This sequence was found in a woman aged 55-69 years with COVID-19, enrolled during active disease. As DNA, the CDR3 is TGTGCCAGTGAGTTCTTGGACAGGGCCTCTGAAGCTTTCTTT. It encodes CASEFLDRASEAFF.